This TCR beta chain was identified in a study of blood T cell repertoires in COVID-19. Study background: Sources were T cells, B-cell-depleted T cells, or PBMCs; the material itself was cDNA or gDNA.

This CDR3 region has 13 residues. CDR1 is SGHDN, CDR2 FVKESK, per germline. V gave up 2 bases and J gave up 1 base, with 5 bases separating them. The table came from immunoSEQ multiplex PCR; TCRdb's copy has only in-frame clones and leaves some out. The table includes 250,000 or so clones, roughly 90% detected once. With regard to this clone: The identical CDR3 is also encoded by other nucleotide sequences in the sample.

The specimen sequenced was PBMCs or T cells enriched from blood (not recorded which). The J gene is TRBJ1-1, the V gene TRBV14; the D is unclear. This TCR derives from a middle-aged man who had recovered from COVID-19. The DNA of the CDR3 is TGTGCCAGCAGCCAATTTAGGAACACTGAAGCTTTCTTT. It codes for CASSQFRNTEAFF.